The TCR beta chain described here comes from a study of blood T cell repertoires in COVID-19. Looked up from germline, CDR1 is MDHEN and CDR2 is SYDVKM. Trimming stripped 8 bases from V and 11 bases from J, with 18 bases between. The CDR3 sequence is 12 residues long. Sequencing was performed with immunoSEQ multiplex PCR; in TCRdb, only in-frame clones are kept and a portion is missing. The data contain about 60,000 clones, about four fifths of them singletons. The chain employs TRBV28 and TRBJ1-1; tentative D call: TRBD1 (5 bases). Sequenced sample: PBMCs or T cells enriched from blood (not recorded which). This receptor was obtained from a woman between 40 and 50 years old with acute COVID-19. The CDR3 region is CASSLGGGAAFF. CDR3 in DNA: TGTGCCAGCTCTCTCGGGGGAGGCGCTGCTTTCTTT.